Listed below are T cell receptor beta chains from one sample, sequenced in a study of T cell responses to AZD1222 COVID-19 vaccine. Libraries were prepared by immunoSEQ multiplex PCR; TCRdb keeps only in-frame clonotypes and omits some of them. Of more than 150,000 clones listed, around nine tenths are singletons. The starting material was peripheral blood, obtained on day 0 of AZD1222 vaccination. Receptors were obtained from an adult in good health. The CDR3 runs from the conserved cysteine through the conserved F or W. Each record gives: V gene, CDR3 length, J gene, D gene, clone size, CDR3 protein, CDR3 DNA. D genes are given only for firm matches. Part of the rows lack a size; the others show once, few, many or a class for expanded clones.

TRBV18	15	TRBJ2-3	.	.	CASSPGRGSTDTQYF	TGTGCCAGCTCACCGGGCCGGGGCAGCACAGATACGCAGTATTTT
TRBV27	16	TRBJ1-6	.	.	CASSPGGMGRNSPLHF	TGTGCCAGCAGCCCAGGAGGGATGGGGCGGAATTCACCCCTCCACTTT
TRBV19	17	TRBJ1-5	TRBD1	.	CASSPPRDRGPRQPQHF	TGTGCCAGTAGTCCACCAAGGGACAGGGGGCCTCGTCAGCCCCAGCATTTT
TRBV5-6	13	TRBJ2-7	.	once	CASSQTVSYEQYF	TGTGCCAGCAGCCAGACAGTCTCCTACGAGCAGTACTTC
TRBV28	15	TRBJ1-3	.	.	CASSFPGNSGNTIYF	TGTGCCAGCAGTTTCCCAGGGAACTCTGGAAACACCATATATTTT
TRBV30	16	TRBJ2-2	TRBD2	.	CAWRPTSGRATGELFF	TGTGCCTGGAGGCCGACTAGCGGGAGGGCCACCGGGGAGCTGTTTTTT
TRBV9	13	TRBJ1-5	.	.	CASSVGQGQPQHF	TGTGCCAGCAGCGTAGGTCAGGGTCAGCCCCAGCATTTT
TRBV7-6	15	TRBJ1-6	.	.	CASSLGPTKGSPLHF	TGTGCCAGCAGCTTAGGTCCGACTAAAGGTTCACCCCTCCACTTT
TRBV19	12	TRBJ2-1	.	.	CASTPGVGEQFF	TGTGCCAGTACCCCCGGGGTCGGTGAGCAGTTCTTC
TRBV19	20	TRBJ2-4	TRBD2	.	CASSIDARGLAAEAPYIQYF	TGTGCCAGTAGTATAGATGCCCGGGGACTAGCGGCCGAGGCTCCGTACATTCAGTACTTC
TRBV28	12	TRBJ2-4	.	.	CASRGTKNIQYF	TGTGCCAGCAGGGGTACCAAAAACATTCAGTACTTC
TRBV11-2	16	TRBJ2-3	TRBD1	.	CASRRPGQGVLDTQYF	TGTGCCAGCAGACGACCGGGACAGGGAGTTTTGGATACGCAGTATTTT
TRBV18	15	TRBJ2-1	TRBD1	.	CASSLGTGRDNEQFF	TGTGCCAGCTCACTTGGGACAGGGAGGGACAATGAGCAGTTCTTC
TRBV11-3	19	TRBJ2-1	TRBD2	.	CASSLPPVLAVPSGIEQFF	TGTGCCAGCAGCTTACCGCCAGTCCTAGCGGTTCCCTCCGGCATTGAGCAGTTCTTC
TRBV24-1	14	TRBJ1-2	TRBD1	.	CATSEPGQAYGYTF	TGTGCCACCAGTGAACCAGGACAGGCTTATGGCTACACCTTC
TRBV18	18	TRBJ1-2	.	.	CASSPIDSEGRANYGYTF	TGTGCCAGCTCACCAATCGACAGTGAGGGCCGAGCTAACTATGGCTACACCTTC
TRBV27	15	TRBJ2-5	.	.	CASSLVPLEGETQYF	TGTGCCAGCAGTTTAGTTCCGCTAGAGGGGGAGACCCAGTACTTC
TRBV5-1	15	TRBJ2-1	.	.	CASNLEGSGYNEQFF	TGCGCCAGCAACTTGGAGGGGTCGGGGTACAATGAGCAGTTCTTC
TRBV7-9	17	TRBJ2-2	TRBD2	once	CASSEGLAGENTGELFF	TGTGCCAGCAGCGAGGGACTAGCGGGAGAAAACACCGGGGAGCTGTTTTTT
TRBV7-2	15	TRBJ1-2	TRBD1	.	CASSSHGTGGPGYTF	TGTGCCAGCAGCTCCCACGGGACAGGGGGCCCTGGCTACACCTTC
TRBV7-2	13	TRBJ2-2	.	.	CASRPYDTGELFF	TGTGCCAGCAGACCTTACGACACCGGGGAGCTGTTTTTT
TRBV21-1	17	TRBJ2-1	.	.	CASSKPHRGSGYNEQFF	TGTGCCAGCAGCAAACCCCACAGGGGGTCCGGGTACAATGAGCAGTTCTTC
TRBV2	13	TRBJ1-2	TRBD1	few	CASSGQGRDGYTF	TGTGCCAGCAGTGGACAGGGGAGGGATGGCTACACCTTC
TRBV6-5	13	TRBJ1-5	TRBD1	.	CASSTGGHQPQHF	TGTGCCAGCAGCACAGGGGGACATCAGCCCCAGCATTTT
TRBV7-9	15	TRBJ2-5	.	.	CASSFGRNDEETQYF	TGTGCCAGCAGCTTCGGCAGGAATGATGAAGAGACCCAGTACTTC
TRBV7-9	13	TRBJ1-2	.	.	CASSLLGGYGYTF	TGTGCCAGCAGCTTATTGGGGGGCTATGGCTACACCTTC
TRBV28	15	TRBJ1-1	.	few	CASSSPGGPNTEAFF	TGTGCCAGCAGTTCCCCTGGGGGCCCGAACACTGAAGCTTTCTTT
TRBV12-3/TRBV12-4	12	TRBJ1-2	.	.	CASNPDRGAYTF	TGTGCCAGCAATCCCGATCGGGGGGCCTACACCTTC
TRBV27	14	TRBJ1-5	TRBD1	.	CASRAGQGGQPQHF	TGTGCCAGCAGGGCCGGACAGGGAGGTCAGCCCCAGCATTTT
TRBV10-3	15	TRBJ2-7	TRBD2	.	CAIKTSSGTSYEQYF	TGTGCCATCAAGACTTCTAGCGGAACCTCCTACGAGCAGTACTTC
TRBV28	11	TRBJ2-1	.	.	CASSLSSWQFF	TGTGCCAGCAGCCTATCTTCGTGGCAGTTCTTC
TRBV7-2	16	TRBJ1-6	.	.	CASSLSGSSYNSPLHF	TGTGCCAGCAGCTTGTCGGGGAGCTCCTATAATTCACCCCTCCACTTT
TRBV7-9	15	TRBJ2-7	.	.	CASSLDLGAPYEQYF	TGTGCCAGCAGCCTCGATTTGGGGGCCCCCTACGAGCAGTACTTC
TRBV28	15	TRBJ1-5	.	.	CASSFSGERGQPQHF	TGTGCCAGCAGTTTCTCAGGGGAACGAGGGCAGCCCCAGCATTTT
TRBV28	18	TRBJ1-2	.	.	CASSESGLPDQSYYGYTF	TGTGCCAGCAGTGAAAGCGGACTGCCAGACCAAAGTTACTATGGCTACACCTTC
TRBV2	15	TRBJ1-2	TRBD1	.	CASSEDGQANYGYTF	TGTGCCAGCAGCGAGGATGGACAGGCTAACTATGGCTACACCTTC
TRBV6-4	14	TRBJ2-3	.	.	CASSDGEGTDTQYF	TGTGCCAGCAGTGACGGCGAGGGCACAGATACGCAGTATTTT
TRBV5-6	14	TRBJ1-1	TRBD1	.	CASRGRTGDTEAFF	TGTGCCAGCAGAGGGAGGACAGGGGACACTGAAGCTTTCTTT
TRBV19	16	TRBJ2-3	TRBD1	once	CASSETGQGVSDTQYF	TGTGCCAGTAGTGAGACGGGACAGGGGGTTTCAGATACGCAGTATTTT
TRBV5-4	15	TRBJ2-7	TRBD1	.	CASSDQTGTAYEQYF	TGTGCCAGCAGCGATCAAACCGGGACAGCCTACGAGCAGTACTTC
TRBV6-4	13	TRBJ1-1	.	.	CASSDRRGAEAFF	TGTGCCAGCAGTGACCGACGCGGGGCTGAAGCTTTCTTT